This TCR beta chain was retrieved from a study of T cell responses to AZD1222 COVID-19 vaccine. Study outcomes and limitations: Once two AZD1222 doses were given, Spike-specific TCR breadth and depth went up. Most donors were white British, females outnumbered males, and clonal diversity was possibly underestimated.

Trimming shortened V by 5 bases and J by 3 bases, and 22 bases separated the two germline ends. The CDR3 length is 17 residues. Germline V gene data show CDR1 as MDHEN and CDR2 as SYDVKM. Method: immunoSEQ multiplex PCR; TCRdb's copy keeps in-frame clones and lacks some. The sample lists some 110,000 clones, 80% to 90% occurring once. The sample holds one count of this clone. The antigen is undetermined. The sequences come from peripheral blood, collected on day 0 of AZD1222 vaccination. This TCR came from an adult in good health. The chain is built from TRBV28 and TRBJ1-2; D may be TRBD1 (5 bases). Here the CDR3 DNA reads TGTGCCAGCAGTGCGGGGGTTCTTCGTGGGGGTCACTATGGCTACACCTTC. It codes for CASSAGVLRGGHYGYTF.